The next 21 T cell receptor beta chains were all read from a single sample in a study of blood T cell repertoires in COVID-19. Using immunoSEQ multiplex PCR, the repertoire was profiled, and TCRdb retains in-frame clones only, with some absent. The table has over 200,000 clones, 80% to 90% seen once; the top ten hold about 2.1%. Sequenced sample: peripheral blood. The receptors shown here come from a woman between 45 and 60 years old with acute or convalescent COVID-19.

V usage is TRBV9 and J usage is TRBJ2-3; 11 nucleotides match TRBD2. CDR1 and CDR2 (germline): SGDLS, YYNGEE. The CDR3 loop spans 16 amino acids. With 4 bases clipped from V and 2 bases from J, the junction kept 6 bases outside the gene matches. CDR3 loop: CASSSDSGRATDTQYF. The CDR3 DNA is TGTGCCAGCAGCTCCGATAGCGGGAGGGCCACAGATACGCAGTATTTT.

The J gene is TRBJ2-3, the V gene TRBV5-4, with D possibly being TRBD2 (6 bases). Germline CDR1 and CDR2: SGHNT and YYREEE (reference sequence). The CDR3 has 15 residues. V lost 0 bases, J lost 4 bases, and 12 bases lay in between. The CDR3 spells CASSLAPSSADTQYF. In DNA form, the CDR3 reads TGTGCCAGCAGCTTGGCCCCATCTAGCGCAGATACGCAGTATTTT.

The rearrangement joins TRBV10-3 to TRBJ2-1; the match to TRBD2 covers 13 bases. The CDR3 is made up of 16 amino acids. Trimming cost V 6 bases and J 6 bases; bases outside gene matches: 8. Germline CDR1 reads ENHRY; CDR2 reads SYGVKD. The CDR3 coding sequence is TGTGCCATCAGGGGGACTAGCGGGGCTTACCTCAATGAGCAGTTCTTC. The encoded protein is CAIRGTSGAYLNEQFF.

The chain combines TRBV28 with TRBJ2-4; 7 nucleotides match TRBD1. The CDR3 extends over 15 amino acids. The V segment lost 5 bases and the J segment 1 base; nucleotides outside the gene matches: 5. Germline CDR1 is MDHEN and CDR2 is SYDVKM. The CDR3 sequence is CASSPTGYAKNIQYF. The DNA of the CDR3 is TGTGCCAGCAGTCCGACAGGGTACGCCAAAAACATTCAGTACTTC.

CDR3 in DNA: TGTGCCAGCAGTCAGGGGTCGGGGGGCTCCTACGAGCAGTACTTC. The encoded protein is CASSQGSGGSYEQYF. The V and J genes are TRBV28 and TRBJ2-7; D may be TRBD2 (7 bases). Germline CDR1 is MDHEN and CDR2 is SYDVKM. The CDR3 contains 15 residues. Trimming cost V 5 bases and J 0 bases, with 14 bases left between them. Based on the CDR3 plus reference TRBV28 and TRBJ2-7, the full variable domain is DVKVTQSSRYLVKRTGEKVFLECVQDMDHENMFWYRQDPGLGLRLIYFSYDVKMKEKGDIPEGYSVSREKKERFSLILESASTNQTSMYLCASSQGSGGSYEQYFGPGTRLTVT.

This chain joins TRBV5-1 and TRBJ1-2; 10 nucleotides match TRBD1. Germline V gene data show CDR1 as SGHRS and CDR2 as YFSETQ. With V trimmed by 4 bases and J by 3 bases, 3 bases remained unmatched. There are 14 residues in the CDR3. The CDR3 DNA sequence: TGCGCCAGCAGCACGGACAGGGGGGACTATGGCTACACCTTC. Residues: CASSTDRGDYGYTF.

V gene TRBV7-3 combines with J gene TRBJ1-1, with TRBD1 matching over 7 bases. The J segment lost 6 bases and the V segment lost 0 bases, leaving 7 bases of the junction unmatched. Germline CDR1 SGHTA, CDR2 FQGTGA. This CDR3 spans 15 amino acids. The CDR3 DNA follows: TGTGCCAGCAGCTTAACCAGGGACAGAGAGGCTGAAGCTTTCTTT. It specifies CASSLTRDREAEAFF.

This clone was seen once. V gene TRBV7-2 combines with J gene TRBJ1-1; 10 positions match TRBD1. The J segment lost 4 bases and the V segment lost 4 bases, leaving 6 bases of the junction unmatched. The CDR3 totals 15 residues. Germline V lookup: CDR1 SGHTA, CDR2 FQGNSA. CDR3 in amino acids: CASSYVGQGGTEAFF. CDR3 bases: TGTGCCAGCAGCTACGTTGGACAGGGGGGCACTGAAGCTTTCTTT.

A single count supports this clone. The rearrangement links TRBV18 to TRBJ2-3, with a possible D match to TRBD1 (5 bases). The ends were cut back, 1 base at V and 0 bases at J, with 11 bases in the middle. The CDR3 contains 16 residues. CDR1 and CDR2 from the germline V gene are KGHSH and LQKENI. Written as DNA, the CDR3 is TGTGCCAGCTCACCACGAGTTGGGGCTAGCACAGATACGCAGTATTTT. This encodes CASSPRVGASTDTQYF.

The genes are TRBV3-1 (or the pseudogene TRBV3-2) and TRBJ1-2, with 8 positions matching TRBD1. Germline V gene sequence: CDR1 LGHDT, CDR2 YNNKEL (reference sequence). There are 15 residues in the CDR3. With V trimmed by 1 base and J by 8 bases, 9 bases remained unmatched. The CDR3 protein is CASSQGRTGWRGYTF. The CDR3, as DNA: TGTGCCAGCAGCCAAGGGCGGACAGGGTGGAGAGGCTACACCTTC.

The gene calls are TRBV21-1 and TRBJ1-6; the tabulated D call, TRBD1, remains unverified against the DNA. TRBV21-1 is recorded as a pseudogene. The CDR3 is 17 amino acids. The CDR3 DNA sequence: TGTGCCAGCCACAGGGACCGCTTGAGCTCCTATAATTCACCCCTCCACTTT. Translating it yields CASHRDRLSSYNSPLHF.

This clone was counted a few times. The chain has TRBV7-8 and TRBJ2-5, with a weak D call TRBD2 (5 bases). CDR1 and CDR2 (germline): SGHVS, FQNEAQ. Between the trimmed V and J ends, which lost 5 bases and 2 bases, there was a span of 12 bases. CDR3 length equals 14 residues. For the CDR3, the DNA is TGTGCCAGCAGCCGCACTAGAGTTCAAGAGACCCAGTACTTC. Translation gives CASSRTRVQETQYF.

The chain combines TRBV7-9 with TRBJ1-3, with D maybe TRBD1 (5 bases). Trimming removed 0 bases from V and 0 bases from J, with 12 bases in between. The length of the CDR3 is 17 residues. CDR1 SEHNR and CDR2 FQNEAQ come from the germline V gene (reference sequence). CDR3 protein: CASSLAGTGSSGNTIYF. DNA for the CDR3: TGTGCCAGCAGCTTAGCCGGGACTGGAAGCTCTGGAAACACCATATATTTT.

The chain links TRBV3-1 (or the pseudogene TRBV3-2) to TRBJ1-2; 8 nucleotides align to TRBD1. V shed 1 base and J 4 bases; nucleotides not matched to a gene: 5. There are 15 residues in the CDR3. Per the germline V gene, CDR1 is LGHDT and CDR2 is YNNKEL (reference sequence). The CDR3 is CASSQGDRGIYGYTF. The DNA of the CDR3 is TGTGCCAGCAGCCAAGGCGACAGGGGAATCTATGGCTACACCTTC.

This chain connects TRBV7-3 to TRBJ2-1, with 12 bases aligning to TRBD2. The junction had 2 bases not matched to a gene; V was cut back by 1 base and J by 7 bases. The CDR3 contains 15 residues. Germline lookup yields CDR1 SGHTA and CDR2 FQGTGA. DNA of the CDR3: TGTGCCAGCAGCTTAATAGGGACTAGCGGGAATGAGCAGTTCTTC. The encoded protein is CASSLIGTSGNEQFF.

The V and J genes are TRBV27 and TRBJ2-3, with 10 positions matching TRBD1. The germline V gene encodes CDR1 MNHEY and CDR2 SMNVEV (reference sequence). V lost 5 bases and J lost 5; bases outside the gene matches: 7. This CDR3 has 15 amino acids. In DNA form, the CDR3 reads TGTGCCAGCAGTCAGGGGACAGGGGTTGGAGATACGCAGTATTTT. It is translated as CASSQGTGVGDTQYF.

This chain links TRBV27 with TRBJ2-3, with a tentative D call TRBD1 (6 bases). V was pared by 1 base and J by 0 bases, with 11 bases between. The CDR3 is 16 amino acids. Germline V gene lookup returns CDR1 MNHEY and CDR2 SMNVEV (reference sequence). The CDR3 here is CASSLWGRGSTDTQYF. The CDR3 DNA reads TGTGCCAGCAGTTTATGGGGGCGCGGGAGCACAGATACGCAGTATTTT.

V gene TRBV28 combines with J gene TRBJ2-5; 7 bases fit TRBD2. The junction had 8 bases not matched to a gene; V was cut back by 2 bases and J by 2 bases. The CDR3 extends over 16 amino acids. Germline CDR1 is MDHEN and CDR2 is SYDVKM. The CDR3, as DNA: TGTGCCAGCAGTTTAGCGCTAGCGGAAACTCAAGAGACCCAGTACTTC. Translation gives CASSLALAETQETQYF.

V is TRBV27 and J is TRBJ2-1; D is possibly TRBD1 (6 bases). The germline V gene encodes CDR1 MNHEY and CDR2 SMNVEV (reference sequence). The CDR3 is made up of 12 amino acids. The V end was cut by 8 bases, the J end by 6 bases, with 11 bases between. The CDR3 DNA reads TGTGCCAGCGAAGGACAGCCCAATGAGCAGTTCTTC. Protein product: CASEGQPNEQFF.

This chain connects TRBV27 to TRBJ2-4; D ambiguous. V lost 3 bases to trimming and J lost 0 bases, with 9 bases between them. The CDR3 spans 15 residues. CDR1 is MNHEY and CDR2 is SMNVEV in the germline V gene (reference sequence). The CDR3 coding sequence is TGTGCCAGCAGTTTGTCGTCACTAGCCAAAAACATTCAGTACTTC. Protein sequence: CASSLSSLAKNIQYF.

The gene calls are TRBV19 and TRBJ2-7, with D possibly being TRBD2 (6 bases). CDR3 length equals 14 residues. V lost 6 bases, J lost 3 bases, and 15 bases lay in between. Germline values: CDR1 LNHDA, CDR2 SQIVND (reference sequence). The CDR3 DNA follows: TGTGCCAGTAGGAGACTAGTCTCGAGCTACGAGCAGTACTTC. Translation gives CASRRLVSSYEQYF.